This TCR beta chain was profiled in a study of spatial heterogeneity in lung cancer. This clonotype was detected only once. Germline CDR1 SGHTA, CDR2 FQGNSA. The ends lost 0 bases at V and 6 bases at J; junction bases unmatched: 6. The CDR3 extends over 15 amino acids. This sample's time point: sample taken at primary tumor resection. Whole RNA obtained from tumor, nontumor lung or frozen PBMC underwent sequencing without sorting. There were some 70 donors, all of them untreated patients with early-stage non-small cell lung cancer. The library protocol tagged each TCR cDNA with a unique molecular identifier. TCRdb ran MiXCR on the 5' RACE reads and lists one entry per CDR3 protein. The sample has approximately 81,000 distinct CDR3 sequences, roughly an eighth seen once.

This receptor was obtained from a male donor with early-stage non-small cell lung cancer. The V and J genes are TRBV7-2 and TRBJ2-7; 9 positions match TRBD2. The input for sequencing was PBMCs, taken at surgery. In nucleotides, the CDR3 is TGTGCCAGCAGCTTAGCGAGCGGGGGGCTCGCCGAGCAGTACTTC. It is translated as CASSLASGGLAEQYF. The full variable domain, completed using reference TRBV7-2 and TRBJ2-7, is GAGVSQSPSNKVTEKGKDVELRCDPISGHTALYWYRQSLGQGLEFLIYFQGNSAPDKSGLPSDRFSAERTGGSVSTLTIQRTQQEDSAVYLCASSLASGGLAEQYFGPGTRLTVT.